This T cell receptor beta chain stems from a study of T cell responses to AZD1222 COVID-19 vaccine. Assay: immunoSEQ multiplex PCR; the TCRdb copy retains only in-frame clones and omits some. Altogether about 97,000 clones are present, more than 70% being singletons, with the ten largest covering about 2.8%. V was trimmed by 5 bases and J by 0 bases, leaving 10 bases between them. The CDR3 contains 15 residues. The germline V gene has CDR1 KGHDR and CDR2 SFDVKD. About this clone: The antigen remains unidentified.

Broader study findings: The number of AZD1222 recipients seropositive at baseline was only 6 or 7. Most donors were white British, females outnumbered males, and clonal diversity was possibly underestimated.

The chain is built from TRBV24-1 and TRBJ1-5, with D unresolved. The sequenced sample was peripheral blood, obtained on day 0 of AZD1222 vaccination. The TCR comes from an adult in good health. This CDR3 is CATSAGGYSNQPQHF. Here the CDR3 DNA reads TGTGCCACCAGTGCCGGTGGTTATAGCAATCAGCCCCAGCATTTT.